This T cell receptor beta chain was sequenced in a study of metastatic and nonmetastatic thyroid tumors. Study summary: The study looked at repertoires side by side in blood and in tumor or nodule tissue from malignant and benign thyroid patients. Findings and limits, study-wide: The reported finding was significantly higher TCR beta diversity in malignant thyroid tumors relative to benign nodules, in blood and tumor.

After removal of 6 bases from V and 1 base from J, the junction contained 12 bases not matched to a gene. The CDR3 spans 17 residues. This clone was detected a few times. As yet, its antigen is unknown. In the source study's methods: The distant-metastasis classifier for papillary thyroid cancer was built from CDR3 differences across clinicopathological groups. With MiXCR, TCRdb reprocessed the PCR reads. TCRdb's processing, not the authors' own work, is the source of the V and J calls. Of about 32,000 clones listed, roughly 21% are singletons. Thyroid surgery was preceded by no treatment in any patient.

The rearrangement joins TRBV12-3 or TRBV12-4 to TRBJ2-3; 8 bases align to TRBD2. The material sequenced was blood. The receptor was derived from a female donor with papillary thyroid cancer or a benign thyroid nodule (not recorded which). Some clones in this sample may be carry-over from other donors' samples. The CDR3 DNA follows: TGTGCCAGCAGCTCAATCTTCGGGGGGGCTGGCACAGATACGCAGTATTTT. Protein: CASSSIFGGAGTDTQYF.